One sample yielded the 20 T cell receptor beta chains listed below, sequenced in a study of CXCR3-negative and CXCR3-positive naive CD8 T cells. The study's findings and limits: For CXCR3-positive naive cells, TRB CDR3s were more hydrophobic than those of CXCR3-negative naive cells.

The authors made the TRB cDNA libraries by 5' RACE using UMI labels. From the 5' RACE reads, TCRdb lists one entry per CDR3 protein and no DNA. This sample contains approximately 100,000 distinct CDR3 sequences. The antigens these receptors bind are not known. Sequenced: naive CXCR3+ CD8+ T cells from blood. Subset meaning: CD45RO-CCR7+CD27+CD95- naive CD8+ T cells expressing CXCR3 (TNR3+). The receptors come from a human donor in good health. Some clones in this sample may be carry-over from other donors' samples.

This chain links TRBV6-5 with TRBJ1-1. The CDR3 has 14 amino acids. Germline assignment: CDR1 MNHEY and CDR2 SVGAGI. CDR3 region: CASSWAGKDTEAFF.

The J gene is TRBJ2-1, the V gene TRBV11-2; the D gene TCRdb calls, TRBD1, cannot be checked with no DNA. Germline CDR1 SGHAT, CDR2 FQNNGV. CDR3 size: 15 residues. The CDR3 region is CASSVSRGLYNEQFF.

The V gene is TRBV29-1, the J gene TRBJ2-1; TCRdb's assignment of TRBD2 cannot be checked, as there is no DNA. CDR3 length: 17 amino acids. CDR1 SQVTM and CDR2 ANQGSEA come from the germline V gene. This chain's CDR3 is CSVEGVTSGGSYNEQFF.

The chain recombines TRBV6-2 or TRBV6-3 with TRBJ2-5; the D call from TCRdb, TRBD1, cannot be confirmed without DNA. Germline V gene data show CDR1 as MNHEY and CDR2 as SVGEGT. CDR3 length equals 14 residues. The CDR3 here is CASKGTNRAETQYF.

The V call is TRBV7-8, the J call TRBJ2-1; the D call from TCRdb, TRBD2, cannot be confirmed without DNA. Germline values: CDR1 SGHVS, CDR2 FQNEAQ. This CDR3 has 16 residues. The CDR3 spells CASSLVSGTSYNEQFF.

J is TRBJ1-2 and V is TRBV4-1; the D call from TCRdb, TRBD1, cannot be confirmed without DNA. Germline V gives CDR1 MGHRA, CDR2 YSYEKL. The CDR3 length is 16 residues. The CDR3: CASSQPTDRLGRGYTF.

The gene calls are TRBV21-1 and TRBJ2-7; absent DNA, TCRdb's TRBD1 call cannot be checked. TRBV21-1 is termed a pseudogene. This CDR3 spans 15 amino acids. CDR3 region: CASSTRDRGGYEQYF.

The chain links TRBV20-1 to TRBJ2-7; TCRdb designates TRBD1, a call that cannot be tested without DNA. The CDR3 loop spans 14 amino acids. Germline values: CDR1 DFQATT, CDR2 SNEGSKA (reference sequence). CDR3 residues: CSAMIFSGLYEQYF.

The gene calls are TRBV5-1 and TRBJ2-1; TCRdb gives TRBD1 as the D gene, but with no DNA this cannot be confirmed. The CDR3 spans 12 residues. Germline assignment: CDR1 SGHRS and CDR2 YFSETQ. The CDR3 loop reads CASSTGYDEQFF.

The rearrangement links TRBV7-2 to TRBJ2-2; TCRdb's D gene call, TRBD2, goes unchecked for lack of DNA. Germline CDR1 SGHTA, CDR2 FQGNSA. The CDR3 spans 15 residues. This chain's CDR3 is CASSFEAGVTGELFF.

The chain recombines TRBV19 with TRBJ1-1; there is no DNA to check the TCRdb D call of TRBD1. This CDR3 is built from 13 residues. Germline CDR1 and CDR2: LNHDA and SQIVND (reference sequence). This CDR3 reads CASSGQTYTEAFF.

The chain is built from TRBV6-5 and TRBJ2-7; TCRdb indicates TRBD1, and absent DNA this call remains unverified. Germline V gives CDR1 MNHEY, CDR2 SVGAGI. The CDR3 is 15 amino acids. The CDR3 here is CAILGASGAGYEQYF.

V is TRBV12-3 or TRBV12-4 and J is TRBJ2-2. The CDR3 has 14 amino acids. The CDR3 loop reads CASRDQMNTGELFF.

The chain combines TRBV29-1 with TRBJ2-1; the TCRdb D gene call, TRBD1, has no DNA to confirm it. Germline values: CDR1 SQVTM, CDR2 ANQGSEA. The CDR3 extends over 13 amino acids. The CDR3: CSPMSGLGNEQFF.

The V call is TRBV7-9, the J call TRBJ2-2. The CDR3 runs to 12 residues. Per germline, CDR1 SEHNR and CDR2 FQNEAQ (reference sequence). The CDR3 is CASSEGTGELFF.

The rearrangement links TRBV12-3 or TRBV12-4 to TRBJ1-1; TCRdb indicates TRBD1, and absent DNA this call remains unverified. The length of the CDR3 is 11 residues. The CDR3 sequence: CASGWGAEAFF.

This chain joins TRBV28 and TRBJ1-2; as DNA is missing, the TRBD1 call by TCRdb cannot be tested. Germline V lookup: CDR1 MDHEN, CDR2 SYDVKM. CDR3 length: 15 residues. The CDR3 sequence is CASSFPGGAGYGYTF.

This chain uses TRBV3-1 with TRBJ1-1. This CDR3 has 12 amino acids. From germline, CDR1 is LGHDT and CDR2 YNNKEL (reference sequence). The CDR3 here is CASSYLDTEAFF.

The V gene is TRBV12-3 or TRBV12-4, the J gene TRBJ2-1; TCRdb lists TRBD1, though no DNA is available to test this call. The CDR3 loop spans 15 amino acids. CDR3 protein: CASSYRQGARDEQFF.

The chain is built from TRBV7-9 and TRBJ2-7. CDR3 size: 14 residues. The germline V gene encodes CDR1 SEHNR and CDR2 FQNEAQ (reference sequence). This CDR3 is CASSLEATSYEQYF.